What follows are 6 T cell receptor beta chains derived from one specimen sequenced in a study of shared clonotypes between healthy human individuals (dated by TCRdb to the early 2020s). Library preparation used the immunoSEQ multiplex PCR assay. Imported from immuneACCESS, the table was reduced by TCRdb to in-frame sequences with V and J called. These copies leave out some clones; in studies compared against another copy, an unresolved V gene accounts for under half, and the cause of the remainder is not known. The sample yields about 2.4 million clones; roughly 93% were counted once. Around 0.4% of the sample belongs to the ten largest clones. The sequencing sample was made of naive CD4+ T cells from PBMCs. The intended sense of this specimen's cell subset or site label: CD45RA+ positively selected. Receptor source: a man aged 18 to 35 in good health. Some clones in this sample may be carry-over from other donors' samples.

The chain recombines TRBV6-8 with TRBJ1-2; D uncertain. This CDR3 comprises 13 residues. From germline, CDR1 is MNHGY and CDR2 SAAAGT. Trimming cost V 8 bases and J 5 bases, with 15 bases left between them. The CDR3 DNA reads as TGTGCCAGCTGCTATCTAAGAGAGTATGGCTACACCTTC. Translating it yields CASCYLREYGYTF.

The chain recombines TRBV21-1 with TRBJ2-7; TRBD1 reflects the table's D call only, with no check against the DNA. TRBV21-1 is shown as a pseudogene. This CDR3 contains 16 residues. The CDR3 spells CATADGRDTEGYEQYF. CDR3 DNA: TGTGCCACCGCGGACGGACGGGACACCGAAGGCTACGAGCAGTACTTC.

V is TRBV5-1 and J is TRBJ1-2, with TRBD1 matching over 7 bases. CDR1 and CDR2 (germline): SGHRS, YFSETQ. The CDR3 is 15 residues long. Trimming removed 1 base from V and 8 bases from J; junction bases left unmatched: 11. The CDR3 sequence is CASSLQGGNHQGYTF. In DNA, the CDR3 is TGCGCCAGCAGCTTGCAGGGGGGTAACCACCAGGGCTACACCTTC.

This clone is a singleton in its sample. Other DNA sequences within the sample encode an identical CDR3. The CDR3 DNA follows: TGTGCCAGCAGTCCACTCCGGGACAGGGGACGAGATGAAAAACTGTTTTTT. Amino acid sequence: CASSPLRDRGRDEKLFF. The V call is TRBV28, the J call TRBJ1-4, with 10 bases that match TRBD1. Per the germline V gene, CDR1 is MDHEN and CDR2 is SYDVKM. The V segment lost 5 bases and the J segment 6 bases; nucleotides outside the gene matches: 12. The CDR3 consists of 17 residues.

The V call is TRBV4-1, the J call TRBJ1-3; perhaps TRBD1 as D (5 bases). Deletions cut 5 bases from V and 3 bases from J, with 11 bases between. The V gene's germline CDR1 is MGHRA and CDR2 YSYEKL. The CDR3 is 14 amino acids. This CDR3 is CASSAPGLGNTIYF. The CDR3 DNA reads TGCGCCAGCAGCGCACCAGGGCTTGGAAACACCATATATTTT.

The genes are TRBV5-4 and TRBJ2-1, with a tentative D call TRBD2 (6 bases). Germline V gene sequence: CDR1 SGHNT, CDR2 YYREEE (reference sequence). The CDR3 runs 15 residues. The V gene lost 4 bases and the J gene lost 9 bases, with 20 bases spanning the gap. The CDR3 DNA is TGTGCCAGCAGCCAGCCGGGACTTAAAGAAGGTGAGCAGTTCTTC. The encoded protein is CASSQPGLKEGEQFF.